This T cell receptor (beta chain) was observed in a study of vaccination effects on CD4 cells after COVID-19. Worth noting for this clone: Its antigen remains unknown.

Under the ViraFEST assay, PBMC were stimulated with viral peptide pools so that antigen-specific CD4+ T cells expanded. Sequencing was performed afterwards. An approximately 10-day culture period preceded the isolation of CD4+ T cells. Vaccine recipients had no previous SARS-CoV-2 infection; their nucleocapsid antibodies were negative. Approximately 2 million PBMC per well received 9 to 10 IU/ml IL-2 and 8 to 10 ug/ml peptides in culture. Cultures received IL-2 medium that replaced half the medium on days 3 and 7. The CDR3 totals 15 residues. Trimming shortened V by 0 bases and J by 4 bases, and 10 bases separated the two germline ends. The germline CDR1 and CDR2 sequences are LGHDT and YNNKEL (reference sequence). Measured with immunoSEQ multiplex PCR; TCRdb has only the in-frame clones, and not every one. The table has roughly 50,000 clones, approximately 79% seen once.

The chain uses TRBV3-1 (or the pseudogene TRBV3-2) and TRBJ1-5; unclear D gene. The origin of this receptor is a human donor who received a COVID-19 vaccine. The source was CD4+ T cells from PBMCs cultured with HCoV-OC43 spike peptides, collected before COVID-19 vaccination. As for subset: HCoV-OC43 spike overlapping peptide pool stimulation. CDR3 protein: CASSQDRGLNQPQHF. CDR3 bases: TGTGCCAGCAGCCAAGATCGCGGTCTTAATCAGCCCCAGCATTTT.